This T cell receptor beta chain was observed in a study of Graves' ophthalmopathy and Graves' hyperthyroidism. Concerning this clonotype: The antigen is not known.

Whole-study findings and limits: Most expanded clonotypes from thyroid (those above 0.001 frequency) were also found in blood.

CDR1 MNHEY and CDR2 SMNVEV come from the germline V gene (reference sequence). This CDR3 contains 15 residues. Trimming cost V 5 bases and J 4 bases; bases outside gene matches: 10. The study amplified TCR beta CDR3 regions using RNA transcripts. Second-round multiplex PCR came after first-round RT-PCR with HTBI primers. Each CDR3 protein is one row after TCRdb ran MiXCR on the multiplex PCR reads. The sample has 500,000 to 800,000 distinct CDR3 sequences, about two fifths seen once. This receptor was taken from an adult man with Graves' ophthalmopathy. Source material: peripheral blood. This rearrangement joins TRBV27 to TRBJ1-1, with TRBD1 matching 7 bases. CDR3 nucleotides: TGTGCCAGCAGTACACTACTAGGGGGCGGCACTGAAGCTTTCTTT. Protein sequence: CASSTLLGGGTEAFF.